The sample holds a few counts of the clone carrying this TCR beta chain. Its cognate antigen is unknown. The CDR3 sequence is 13 residues long. Trimming pared 6 bases from V and 3 bases from J, leaving 11 bases between. Germline V gene data show CDR1 as GTSNPN and CDR2 as SVGIG (reference sequence). This record comes from a study of regulatory T cells in long-lasting Graves disease. Study summary: With positive TSH receptor antibodies and over 5 years of antithyroid drugs, Graves' disease was considered persistent.

The time point: persistent/refractory GD, antithyroid drugs over 5 years with positive TRAb. The authors made the TCR library using RNA they extracted from PBMCs. A volume of 7 to 9 milliliters of peripheral blood was collected in EDTA tubes. Researchers made TCR beta libraries by using iRepertoire HTBI primers and running Arm-PCR on CDR3 regions. Via MiXCR, TCRdb re-called the multiplex PCR reads, giving one row per CDR3 protein. The sample has some 370,000 distinct CDR3 sequences; around 20% are singletons. Study findings and constraints: Persistent disease favored TRBV28, TRBJ1-2 and TRBJ2-5. Fewer public clonotypes were shared by new patients (over 950) than by persistent patients (around 2,800).

The clonotype was recovered from a female donor with Graves disease. The V gene is TRBV30, the J gene TRBJ2-2; D unresolved. Sequencing was performed on peripheral blood mononuclear cells (PBMCs), taken when the disease was refractory, from a patient treated with antithyroid drugs. This CDR3 is CACSSTHTGELFF. CDR3 DNA sequence: TGTGCCTGTTCGTCTACCCACACCGGGGAGCTGTTTTTT. The whole variable domain, filled in from reference TRBV30 and TRBJ2-2, reads SQTIHQWPATLVQPVGSPLSLECTVEGTSNPNLYWYRQAAGRGLQLLFYSVGIGQISSEVPQNLSASRPQDRQFILSSKKLLLSDSGFYLCACSSTHTGELFFGEGSRLTVL.